This T cell receptor beta chain was profiled in a study of identical twins (TCRdb year 2016). Study-wide context: To test whether fetal clonotypes persist, this study deep-sequenced TCR alpha and beta repertoires from monozygotic twins, from unrelated adults of various ages, and from cord blood. To rule out contamination, the twin experiments were replicated at different times with different library preparation protocols.

Every donor was a healthy Caucasian. The study also sequenced three unrelated non-twin adults: a male aged 18 to 30, a male aged 50 to 60 and a female aged 50 to 60. Using Miltenyi CD45RO+ enrichment and human naive T-cell isolation kits, memory (CD45RO+) and naive T cells were isolated from PBMC. The paper's findings and limits, for the study overall: In beta out-of-frame sequences, excess twin sharing was weaker, because having fewer shared sequences lowered the signal-to-noise ratio. In monozygotic twins, recombination models systematically underestimated out-of-frame TCR alpha sharing, but the models matched the sharing seen between unrelated individuals. Compared with coincidental sharing between unrelated individuals, out-of-frame TCR alpha sequences shared between twins showed an excess of sequences with low generation probability. Fewer insertions were carried by abundant cord blood beta clonotypes; a weaker similar trend was observed in young adult naive repertoires, while no such trend was observed in memory repertoires. Invariant T cells such as MAIT and iNKT could partly confound zero-insertion analyses, although diverse VJ usage argued against such confounding for most clonotypes. Because the same donors could not be followed over many years, conclusions were based on cross-sectional statistical analysis.

This clonotype showed up just a few times. Its recognized antigen is unknown. Base qualities are not at hand, and no much larger clone is one base apart. The CDR1 and CDR2 encoded by the germline V gene are ENHRY and SYGVKD. The CDR3 runs 14 residues from the cysteine to the phenylalanine. The read is trimmed to its CDR3 DNA, 42 bases read in frame from base 1. V was cut back by 4 bases and J by 0 bases, leaving a gap of 9 bases between them. Library construction relied on 5' RACE. TCRdb names Illumina HiSeq 2000 as the instrument used. A universal primer binding site was added through template switching, and the final cDNA carried a unique molecular identifier so that TCR cDNA molecules could be counted accurately. First-strand cDNA for TCR alpha and beta chains was synthesized from specific primers in the conserved constant-segment region. To control for contamination, every cDNA library carried two barcodes: a SMART-Mk sample barcode plus Illumina barcodes. TruSeq adapter sequences and Illumina sample barcodes were added in two successive PCR steps. The TCR alpha and beta cDNA libraries were sequenced on the Illumina HiSeq platform using custom primers. On the authors' methods: MiGEC processed the raw reads to extract unique molecular identifiers, while MiXCR was used to determine the CDR3 positions. For each individual, recombination models were inferred using an EM algorithm with the repgenHMM and IGoR tools. The analysis of shared clonotypes was done with the tcR package in R, with sharing normalized by the product of cloneset sizes. To study raw recombination free of thymic and clonal selection effects, out-of-frame nonproductive sequences were analyzed. The public reads were run again by TCRdb, first through fastp at Q25 and then through MiXCR, and only productive beta chains were kept. Rows with a matching CDR3 protein are joined into one entry that keeps the most common DNA and genes. The V and J calls reflect TCRdb's pipeline rather than the authors' work. The sample table holds 350,000 to 450,000 distinct CDR3 sequences, of which roughly 18% were seen once. The biggest ten clones account for around 10% of the sample.

The rearranged chain carries TRBV10-3 and TRBJ1-1; a tentative D match to TRBD1 spans 6 bases. This TCR was sampled from a man aged 50 to 60 in good health. The sample comprised naive T cells sorted from blood. Explained via the paper, the cell subset or site label denotes: cells isolated with a human naive T-cell isolation kit. The DNA sequence reads TGTGCCATCAGTGGGACAGCTATGAACACTGAAGCTTTCTTT. Its amino acids are CAISGTAMNTEAFF.